Listed below are T cell receptor beta chains from one sample, sequenced in a study of cytomegalovirus exposure and HLA in healthy donors. The method was immunoSEQ multiplex PCR; TCRdb's version includes in-frame clones alone and lacks a portion of them. The table has 160,000 or so clones, around 80% seen once. The specimen was PBMCs. The receptors were sampled from a man in his forties or fifties in good health and CMV-seronegative. Each CDR3 is given with its conserved first and last residue. The D gene is left open where the match is weak. The size of a clone is reported for some rows only, either as once, few or many, or as a class for expanded clones.

D gene	V gene	clone size	J gene	CDR3 DNA	CDR3 protein
.	TRBV18	.	TRBJ1-6	TGTGCCAGCTCACCAATGCGGGATGGAAGATCACCCCTCCACTTT	CASSPMRDGRSPLHF
TRBD1	TRBV15	few	TRBJ1-1	TGTGCCACCAGCAGAGGACAGGGAGCCTATGAAGCTTTCTTT	CATSRGQGAYEAFF
.	TRBV27	.	TRBJ1-5	TGTGCCAGCAGTGCCTTCACAGGGAATCAGCCCCAGCATTTT	CASSAFTGNQPQHF
.	TRBV5-1	.	TRBJ1-2	TGCGCCAGCAGCTTGGACAGTTCCAACTATGGCTACACCTTC	CASSLDSSNYGYTF
.	TRBV19	.	TRBJ1-6	TGTGCCAGTAGCCCCCCCCGATGGGAGAATTCACCCCTCCACTTT	CASSPPRWENSPLHF
TRBD1	TRBV5-4	.	TRBJ1-2	TGTGCCAGCAGCTGGGCGGGACAGATCTATGGCTACACCTTC	CASSWAGQIYGYTF
.	TRBV5-5	.	TRBJ2-2	TGTGCCAGCAGCTTGTATCAGGGGTCCCCCACCGGGGAGCTGTTTTTT	CASSLYQGSPTGELFF
TRBD1	TRBV5-4	.	TRBJ1-1	TGTGCCAGCAGCTTGGATCGGGACAGTGAAGCTTTCTTT	CASSLDRDSEAFF
.	TRBV5-6	few	TRBJ2-3	TGTGCCAGCAGCACCGCAGATGGCACAGATACGCAGTATTTT	CASSTADGTDTQYF
.	TRBV5-1	.	TRBJ2-5	TGCGCCAGCAACCGGGGGGCCGGAGAGACCCAGTACTTC	CASNRGAGETQYF
.	TRBV10-1	.	TRBJ2-7	TGCGCCAGCAGTGACATAGCCTACGAGCAGTACTTC	CASSDIAYEQYF
TRBD2	TRBV9	.	TRBJ2-3	TGTGCCAGCAGCGTAGCTTCTAGCGGGTACACAGATACGCAGTATTTT	CASSVASSGYTDTQYF
.	TRBV18	.	TRBJ1-2	TGTGCCAGCTCACCAAAAACAGACCCTAACTATGGCTACACCTTC	CASSPKTDPNYGYTF
.	TRBV9	once	TRBJ1-6	TGTGCCAGCAGTCCCAGGGTAGAGAGCTCCTATAATTCACCCCTCCACTTT	CASSPRVESSYNSPLHF
TRBD1	TRBV9	once	TRBJ2-7	TGTGCCAGCAGCGTAGGCCAAATGGGACAGGGGGCACCCTACGAGCAGTACTTC	CASSVGQMGQGAPYEQYF
TRBD1	TRBV4-2	.	TRBJ1-3	TGTGCCAGCAGCCAAGATCTACAGGGGGTTGGAAACACCATATATTTT	CASSQDLQGVGNTIYF
TRBD1	TRBV2	.	TRBJ2-7	TGTGCCACCCCAGACAGGGTCGGCGAGCAGTACTTC	CATPDRVGEQYF
.	TRBV10-3	.	TRBJ1-5	TGTGCCATCAGTGAGTCGACAAGGGGAAGCAATCAGCCCCAGCATTTT	CAISESTRGSNQPQHF
.	TRBV6-6	few	TRBJ1-4	TGTGCCAGCACCCACGGGGGGAGAAATGAAAAACTGTTTTTT	CASTHGGRNEKLFF
TRBD1	TRBV11-2	once	TRBJ1-1	TGTGCCAGCAGCCGACAGGGAGGTTGGACTGAAGCTTTCTTT	CASSRQGGWTEAFF
.	TRBV7-9	.	TRBJ2-1	TGTGCCAGCAAGCTTCCGGGTCGGGGAGCGGGCTTCAATGAGCAGTTCTTC	CASKLPGRGAGFNEQFF
TRBD1	TRBV11-2	.	TRBJ1-6	TGTGCCAGCAGCCTCGGGAGACAGGGGAATTCACCCCTCCACTTT	CASSLGRQGNSPLHF
.	TRBV7-3	.	TRBJ2-1	TGTGCCAGCAGCTTAATAATTGGGGGGGCCAATGAGCAGTTCTTC	CASSLIIGGANEQFF
TRBD1	TRBV19	.	TRBJ1-6	TGTGCCAGTAGAGGGACAGGGGGTAATTCACCCCTCCACTTT	CASRGTGGNSPLHF
.	TRBV6-1	.	TRBJ2-7	TGTGCCAGCAGTGAAGCCCCAGACAATTACGAGCAGTACTTC	CASSEAPDNYEQYF
.	TRBV19	few	TRBJ2-2	TGTGCCAGTACCCTAAACGGGGAGCTGTTTTTT	CASTLNGELFF
.	TRBV6-1	.	TRBJ2-2	TGTGCCAGCAGTGAAGCGCCCGGGGTTACCGGGGAGCTGTTTTTT	CASSEAPGVTGELFF
TRBD1	TRBV9	.	TRBJ1-6	TGTGCCAGCAGCGACCTTGGGGGGACAGACAATTCACCCCTCCACTTT	CASSDLGGTDNSPLHF
TRBD1	TRBV7-2	few	TRBJ2-1	TGTGCCAGCAGCCTGACAGGGGTCAATGAGCAGTTCTTC	CASSLTGVNEQFF
.	TRBV6-4	.	TRBJ1-1	TGTGCCAGCAGTCCCCCGGGACAGAACACTGAAGCTTTCTTT	CASSPPGQNTEAFF
TRBD1	TRBV5-1	.	TRBJ2-7	TGCGCCAGCAGTTCCGGGACAGGGGGTTTCGAGCAGTACTTC	CASSSGTGGFEQYF
.	TRBV6-5	.	TRBJ1-1	TGTGCCAGCAGTAACAACAGGGCCCTCACTGAAGCTTTCTTT	CASSNNRALTEAFF
.	TRBV5-1	once	TRBJ2-2	TGCGCCAGCAGCCAGACCGGGGAGCTGTTTTTT	CASSQTGELFF
.	TRBV12-5	.	TRBJ2-7	TGTGCTAGTGGTTTGAGCCAGGGGATCGCCTACGAGCAGTACTTC	CASGLSQGIAYEQYF
.	TRBV6-1	once	TRBJ1-4	TGTGCCAGCAGTTGGAGGGCGGGAAATGAAAAACTGTTTTTT	CASSWRAGNEKLFF
TRBD1	TRBV19	.	TRBJ1-2	TGTGCCAGTAGTTGGACAGGGGCGGGCTACACCTTC	CASSWTGAGYTF
TRBD1	TRBV6-1	few	TRBJ1-4	TGTGCCAGCAGTGGGGGACAGGGGTTTGAAAAACTGTTTTTT	CASSGGQGFEKLFF
TRBD1	TRBV5-1	.	TRBJ1-1	TGCGCCAGCAGTCCAGACAGGGGCTTGAACACTGAAGCTTTCTTT	CASSPDRGLNTEAFF
.	TRBV5-4	.	TRBJ1-3	TGTGCCAGCACCTCACTGTCGGAGAGCTCTGGAAACACCATATATTTT	CASTSLSESSGNTIYF
TRBD2	TRBV2	.	TRBJ2-1	TGTGCCAGCGCGCCGGGGGGGCCGTACAATGAGCAGTTCTTC	CASAPGGPYNEQFF
.	TRBV7-9	.	TRBJ1-2	TGTGCCAGCAGCTTGTTTGGGGGGGATGGCTACCCCTTC	CASSLFGGDGYPF
.	TRBV4-2	.	TRBJ2-5	TGTGCCAGCAGCCAAGATTACTTGAAGACCCAGTACTTC	CASSQDYLKTQYF
.	TRBV5-4	.	TRBJ1-1	TGTGCCAGCAGCGTCCAGGGGAGTGAAGCTTTCTTT	CASSVQGSEAFF
.	TRBV29-1	.	TRBJ2-7	TGCAGCGTTCGGGTTGAGCGCGGGGTCGTTGAGCAGTACTTC	CSVRVERGVVEQYF
.	TRBV19	.	TRBJ1-3	TGTGCCAGTAGTATGCGATCCGGGGTATCTGGAAACACCATATATTTT	CASSMRSGVSGNTIYF
TRBD1	TRBV7-2	once	TRBJ1-2	TGTGCCAGCAGCTTAGAGGGGGCAAGAGTTGGCTACACCTTC	CASSLEGARVGYTF
TRBD2	TRBV11-2	.	TRBJ2-1	TGTGCCAGCAGCCTATGGGGAGGGGACTTCGAGCAGTTCTTC	CASSLWGGDFEQFF
.	TRBV6-6	.	TRBJ2-6	TGTGCCAGCAGTCATACAGGGTCTGGGGCCAACGTCCTGACTTTC	CASSHTGSGANVLTF
.	TRBV5-6	few	TRBJ2-4	TGTGCCAGCAGCTTCCGGGGAAGGGCGGACATTCAGTACTTC	CASSFRGRADIQYF
TRBD1	TRBV5-4	.	TRBJ2-7	TGTGCCAGCAGCTCCCAACAGGGGTACGAGCAGTACTTC	CASSSQQGYEQYF
.	TRBV11-1	.	TRBJ2-7	TGTGCCAGCAGCAACGGACAACAGGGAGAGGAAGAGCAGTACTTC	CASSNGQQGEEEQYF
.	TRBV5-1	.	TRBJ2-7	TGCGCCAGCAGCTATGGCCCGGGGGGCGGGGTATCCTACGAGCAGTACTTC	CASSYGPGGGVSYEQYF
TRBD2	TRBV5-1	.	TRBJ2-1	TGCGCCAGCAGCTCAGGACTAGCGGGGGGCTACAATGAGCAGTTCTTC	CASSSGLAGGYNEQFF
TRBD1	TRBV19	few	TRBJ2-7	TGTGCCAGTAGTATCGGGACAGGGGGAGTCGGCGAGCAGTACTTC	CASSIGTGGVGEQYF
.	TRBV2	.	TRBJ2-1	TGTGCCAGCTCCCGGGCTAGCCCTTCGGATGAGCAGTTCTTC	CASSRASPSDEQFF